Sequencing of this TCR beta chain was carried out in a study of vaccination and CD4 T cells after COVID-19. Study-level information: Each control culture was treated with a CEFX pool, an HIV-1 Nef pool, or no peptide. Points from the study as a whole: In convalescent patients, a median roughly 90% of post-vaccine SARS-CoV-2-reactive clones appeared only after vaccination.

V was pared by 5 bases and J by 2 bases, with 13 bases between. CDR3 length: 14 residues. Germline V CDR1 and CDR2: DFQATT, SNEGSKA (reference sequence). On this clonotype: Its antigen remains unidentified.

The study sequenced cultured CD4+ T cell DNA using the Oncomine TCR Beta short-read assay. Once CD4+ T cells had been cultured, genomic DNA was extracted from them. Each CDR3 protein gets one entry after TCRdb re-called the PCR reads with MiXCR. The table lists roughly 4,200 distinct CDR3 sequences, 68% of them singletons. Treatment described: roughly ten-day PBMC culture with coronavirus spike peptide pools or control peptides (ViraFEST assay). The sequenced sample was CD4+ T cells from blood, cultured in vitro. The TCR sequence derives from a human donor who had recovered from COVID-19. The chain joins TRBV20-1 to TRBJ1-5; D remains ambiguous. CDR3 sequence reads: CSAYQPNGNQPQHF. CDR3 sequence (DNA): TGCAGTGCTTACCAGCCTAATGGCAATCAGCCCCAGCATTTT.